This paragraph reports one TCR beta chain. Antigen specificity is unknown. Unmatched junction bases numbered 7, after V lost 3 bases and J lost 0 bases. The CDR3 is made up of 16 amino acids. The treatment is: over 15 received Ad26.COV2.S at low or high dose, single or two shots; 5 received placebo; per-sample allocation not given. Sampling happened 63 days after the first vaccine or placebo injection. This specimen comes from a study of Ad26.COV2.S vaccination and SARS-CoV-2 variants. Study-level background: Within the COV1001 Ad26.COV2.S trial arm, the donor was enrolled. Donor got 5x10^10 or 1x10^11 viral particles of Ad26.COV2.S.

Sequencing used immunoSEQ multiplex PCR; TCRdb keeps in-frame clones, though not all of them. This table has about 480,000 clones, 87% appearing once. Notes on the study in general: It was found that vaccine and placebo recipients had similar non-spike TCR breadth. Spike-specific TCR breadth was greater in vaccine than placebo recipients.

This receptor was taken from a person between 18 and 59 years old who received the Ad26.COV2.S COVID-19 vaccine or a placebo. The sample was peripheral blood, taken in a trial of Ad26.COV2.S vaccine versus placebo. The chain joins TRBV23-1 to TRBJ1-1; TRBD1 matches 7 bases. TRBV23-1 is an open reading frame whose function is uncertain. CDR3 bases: TGCGCCAGCAGTCACCGGGACAGCAACATGAACACTGAAGCTTTCTTT. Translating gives CASSHRDSNMNTEAFF.